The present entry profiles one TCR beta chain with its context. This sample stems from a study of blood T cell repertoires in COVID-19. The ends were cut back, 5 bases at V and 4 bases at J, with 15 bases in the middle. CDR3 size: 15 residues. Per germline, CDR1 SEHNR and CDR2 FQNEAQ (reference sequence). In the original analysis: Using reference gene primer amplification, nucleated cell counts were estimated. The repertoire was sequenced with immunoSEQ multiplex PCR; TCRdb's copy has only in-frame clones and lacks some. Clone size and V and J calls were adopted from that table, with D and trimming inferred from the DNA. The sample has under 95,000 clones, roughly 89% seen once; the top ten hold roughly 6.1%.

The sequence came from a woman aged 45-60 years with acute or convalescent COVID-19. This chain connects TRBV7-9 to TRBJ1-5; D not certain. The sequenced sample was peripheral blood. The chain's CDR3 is CASSAGPSFNQPQHF. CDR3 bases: TGTGCCAGCAGCGCTGGACCTAGCTTTAATCAGCCCCAGCATTTT.